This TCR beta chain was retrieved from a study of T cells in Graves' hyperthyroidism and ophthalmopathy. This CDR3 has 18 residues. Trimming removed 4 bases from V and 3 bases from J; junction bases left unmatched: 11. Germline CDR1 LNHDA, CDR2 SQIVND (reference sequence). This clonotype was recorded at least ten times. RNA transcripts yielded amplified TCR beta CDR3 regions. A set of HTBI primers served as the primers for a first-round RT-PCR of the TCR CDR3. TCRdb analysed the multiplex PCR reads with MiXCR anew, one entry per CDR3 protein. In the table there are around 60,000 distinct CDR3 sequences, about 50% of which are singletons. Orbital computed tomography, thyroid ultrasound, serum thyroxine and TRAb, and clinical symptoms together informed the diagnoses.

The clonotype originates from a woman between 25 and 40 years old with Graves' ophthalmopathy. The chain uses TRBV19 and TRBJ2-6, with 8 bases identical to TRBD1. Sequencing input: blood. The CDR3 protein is CASSSPTGVDFGANVLTF. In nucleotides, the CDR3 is TGTGCCAGTAGTAGTCCGACAGGGGTGGACTTTGGGGCCAACGTCCTGACTTTC.